This TCR beta chain was sequenced for a study of human T cells and chemical hapten exposure (dated by TCRdb to about 2021). Some background on the complete study: For sensitization, 2% DPC in acetone was applied to a roughly 2 cm by roughly 2 cm area of upper inner arm skin. Throughout the approximately 25-week study period, patients were also given weekly therapeutic DPC doses on the scalp. Patch testing was performed on the upper back with Finn chambers containing 0.01% DPC, and the patch tests were scored after 6 days according to International Contact Dermatitis Research Group standards. Alopecia areata with under or over 50% scalp involvement, alopecia totalis and alopecia universalis were represented in the patient cohort, which was mostly female. Libraries were combined into a pool for sequencing, and differences in TCR yield between samples came mainly from small differences in library volumes within the pool. The study tracked peripheral blood TCR repertoire changes in vivo during primary and secondary sensitization to the hapten diphenylcyclopropenone (DPC) in alopecia patients. Blood samples were taken from patients before sensitization (week 0) and then at 2, 6 and about 24 weeks after DPC sensitization. Roughly 30 alopecia patients gave blood for TCR sequencing at one to four time points (pre-sensitization, 2, 6 and 24 weeks). Beyond this particular receptor, the publication reports: DPC sensitization did not change how many TCRs were above 1 in 1000 frequency, and no evidence was found of alterations in global repertoire structure. Alopecia, a presumed autoimmune disease, was present in all patients, so the immune response of the patients might differ from that of healthy individuals. Expanded TCRs formed significantly more large CDR3 similarity clusters than pre-sensitization or healthy control sets, consistent with antigen-driven responses. A positive correlation was found between the number of PT1 expanded TCRs and patch test score, with significance reached at thresholds 8, 16 and 32 but not 4. Repeated subsampling changed both the strength of the expansion versus patch-test correlation and the threshold at which the correlation became significant.

This clonotype was seen more than once but under ten times. The antigen this receptor binds is unknown. There are no base qualities to consult, and no much larger clone falls within one base. The library was obtained by RACE. Instrument used: NextSeq 500. During library preparation, unique molecular identifiers were attached to individual cDNA molecules so that TCRs could be counted in a quantitative, reproducible way. Each blood RNA sample was used to sequence both TCR alpha and TCR beta chains. In the source study's methods: Samples had a median of approximately 93,000 TCRs, with a range from roughly 20,000 to 700,000. V, J and CDR3 annotation of the TCR reads was performed with the Decombinator software suite. Every sample was subsampled to the same number of TCRs (28,000) for the PS versus PT1 abundance plots. TCRs were defined as expanded if absent before sensitization and observed at least eight times at the 2-week time point. TCRdb reprocessing: public reads trimmed at Q25 with fastp, clones called with MiXCR, in-frame beta chains kept. Entries that share a CDR3 protein sequence are merged under the most common genes and DNA. For this entry, the V and J calls and clone size follow TCRdb and not the study's own pipeline. Across this sample there are around 92,000 distinct CDR3 sequences, with 10% to 11% seen only once. Of the sample, about 3.1% is held by the ten largest clones.

The time point tag for this specimen amounts to: pre-sensitization, week 0. The sample's treatment or condition label, in plain terms: therapeutic diphenylcyclopropenone sensitization with weekly scalp DPC. Blood at each patch-test visit was drawn before the patch test was applied. Patients were considered eligible if aged 18 to 70, diagnosed with alopecia and deemed suitable for DPC therapy, and patients were excluded if pregnant. Total RNA was extracted from unfractionated whole blood that had been collected in Tempus Blood RNA tubes. The germline V gene sets CDR1 to SGHTA and CDR2 to FQGNSA. CDR3 length: 13 amino acids, cysteine to phenylalanine. This entry keeps only the CDR3 DNA: 39 bases, framed from base 1. The V and J ends are trimmed by 1 base and 7 bases, leaving 10 bases between them.

This TCR was sampled from an older woman with alopecia areata. Some clones in this sample may be carry-over from other donors' samples. The V and J segments used are TRBV7-2 and TRBJ1-1; 6 matching bases give a weak D call of TRBD1. The material sequenced was whole blood, taken in connection with sensitization to the hapten diphenylcyclopropenone (DPC). This receptor carries the CDR3 CASSLGRQVEAFF. The DNA sequence follows: TGTGCCAGCAGCTTAGGTCGACAGGTTGAAGCTTTCTTT. Supplemented by the reference TRBV7-2 and TRBJ1-1 proteins around the CDR3, the complete variable domain is GAGVSQSPSNKVTEKGKDVELRCDPISGHTALYWYRQSLGQGLEFLIYFQGNSAPDKSGLPSDRFSAERTGGSVSTLTIQRTQQEDSAVYLCASSLGRQVEAFFGQGTRLTVV.